This T cell receptor (beta chain) was sequenced for a study of STAT3 mutations in large granular lymphocyte leukemia. Sequenced by immunoSEQ multiplex PCR; TCRdb stores in-frame clones only, minus some. The sample carries under 20,000 clones, about nine tenths recorded once. Comment on this clone: The antigen remains undetermined.

Study findings and constraints: Every T-LGLL patient had at least one immunodominant TCRbeta clonotype. All newly emerging clones after therapy were STAT3 wild type.

Specimen: peripheral blood mononuclear cells. This receptor was obtained from a man aged 55 to 70 with T-cell large granular lymphocyte leukemia. Some clones in this sample may be carry-over from other donors' samples.

The CDR3 region has the DNA TGTGCCAGCAGCTTAATGCCTAGCGGGACCTACGAGCAGTACTTC. It encodes CASSLMPSGTYEQYF. The chain joins TRBV7-3 to TRBJ2-7; TRBD2 matches 9 bases. CDR3 length: 15 residues. With 1 base clipped from V and 2 bases from J, the junction kept 3 bases outside the gene matches. CDR1 and CDR2 from the germline V gene are SGHTA and FQGTGA.